This T cell receptor beta chain was profiled in a study of blood T cells in healthy people across ages. Study outcomes and limitations: Per million T cells, the diversity of TCR beta decreased roughly linearly as age advanced.

To note about this clonotype: The antigen remains undetermined.

The trim removed 6 bases at V and 1 base at J, leaving 6 bases unmatched. There are 17 residues in the CDR3. Germline CDR1 reads SQVTM; CDR2 reads ANQGSEA. Through a sample-barcoded 5' primer and a J-beta primer mix, a second PCR was run for roughly 6 to 12 cycles. Each of the samples gave a minimum of 2.5 million paired-end reads that contained CDR3. TCRdb recomputed calls from the 5' RACE reads with MiXCR, one row per CDR3 protein. This sample has 500,000 to 550,000 distinct CDR3 sequences; around 24% occur once, and the top ten carry roughly 9.4%. These records were also assigned to another study, of T cells of mothers and their children.

V usage is TRBV29-1 and J usage is TRBJ2-1; TRBD2 agrees at 16 bases. Source material: blood. This clonotype originated in a boy under 18 in good health. Here the CDR3 DNA reads TGCAGCGTCGATCCGGGACTAGCGGGAGGGTCCTACAATGAGCAGTTCTTC. It is translated as CSVDPGLAGGSYNEQFF.